The clone carrying this T cell receptor (beta chain) was observed at least ten times. Its antigen remains unidentified. TCRdb processed the RT-PCR reads anew with MiXCR; each CDR3 protein has one entry. This sample carries under 800,000 distinct CDR3 sequences, 14% of them seen once, and the ten largest clones take less than 7%. The data were taken from a study of response to subunit inactivated influenza vaccine. Study results and limitations: The authors offered the suggestion that each seasonal influenza vaccination recruits few new T cells.

Source: PBMCs from blood, taken around two weeks before vaccination. The TCR sequence derives from a man aged 50-59 years who received an inactivated influenza vaccine.

The CDR3 loop is CASSPRAGRNGYTF. CDR3 in DNA: TGTGCCAGCAGCCCGAGAGCAGGGCGGAATGGCTACACCTTC. The rearrangement uses TRBV11-2 and TRBJ1-2; D might be TRBD1 (5 bases). The CDR3 is 14 residues long. Deletions cut 5 bases from V and 6 bases from J, with 16 bases between. Germline-derived CDR1 and CDR2 are SGHAT and FQNNGV.